This T cell receptor beta chain was captured in a study of Ad26.COV2.S vaccination and SARS-CoV-2 variants. Data came from immunoSEQ multiplex PCR; TCRdb stores just in-frame clones and leaves some out. Of roughly 320,000 clones listed, 80% to 90% are singletons. Regarding treatment: 19 received Ad26.COV2.S at low or high dose, single or two shots; about 5 received placebo; per-sample allocation not given. The study sampled participants on day 63 after the first vaccine or placebo injection. The CDR3 sequence is 16 residues long. Trimming removed 4 bases at V and 0 bases at J, with 15 bases between. Germline V gene lookup returns CDR1 MGHDK and CDR2 SYGVNS.

The rearrangement joins TRBV25-1 to TRBJ1-1; D is possibly TRBD1 (5 bases). The specimen comprised peripheral blood, sampled in a trial of Ad26.COV2.S vaccine versus placebo. This TCR came from a person between 18 and 59 years old who received the Ad26.COV2.S COVID-19 vaccine or a placebo. The CDR3 protein is CASSAAWGRMNTEAFF. The CDR3 bases are TGTGCCAGCAGTGCGGCGTGGGGCCGCATGAACACTGAAGCTTTCTTT.